This T cell receptor beta chain came from a study of post-analysis software for immune sequencing data (dated by TCRdb to 2014 to 2015). Study-level background: Recorded disease courses included relapsing-remitting, secondary progressive and progressive-relapsing multiple sclerosis, with some patients lacking subtype annotation. A subset of samples was prepared in parallel using single-end sample barcoding, then pooled and co-amplified after Illumina adapter ligation. Patient repertoires were compared against around twelve previously published healthy control repertoires from donors aged roughly 6 to 28 years.

Results and caveats for the whole study, not just this receptor: Four or five TRBV segments, including TRBV5-6, TRBV5-1 and TRBV20-1, were significantly more frequent in patients than controls. The multiple sclerosis patient group was slightly younger than the control group. Direct clustering with F measure showed strong co-clustering of samples prepared in the same batch, prompting a batch-effect correction. Multiple sclerosis patients had significantly lower normalized Chao1 diversity than controls, a result that suggests substantial peripheral T-cell clonal expansion.

The germline V gene (reference sequence) gives CDR1 as DFQATT and CDR2 as SNEGSKA. The CDR3, from cysteine to phenylalanine, totals 12 residues. Only the CDR3 region is kept as DNA, spanning 36 bases read in frame from base 1. In this sample, this clonotype turned up a few times. Its antigen remains undetermined. Within one base of it there is no much larger clone, and no base qualities were kept. To demonstrate the VDJtools post-analysis software, TCR beta repertoires were profiled from the peripheral blood of more than ten young patients with multiple sclerosis. The multiple sclerosis patients were children and adolescents ranging in age from roughly 6 to 15 years. Library preparation was by PCR. These reads were obtained on an Illumina HiSeq 2500. To reduce PCR and sequencing biases, unique molecular identifiers were built into the TCR beta cDNA libraries. Per 1 to 10 million input T cells, approximately 500,000 cDNA molecules were obtained, such that each molecule approximated one T cell. The patient libraries were prepared and sequenced with the same protocol used for the earlier healthy control dataset. Within a given batch, samples were prepared together, multiplexed and sequenced on the same HiSeq lane. The study's processing was this. MIGEC was used to process the raw barcoded reads, and molecular identifier groups with only a single read were discarded before consensus assembly and CDR3 extraction. VDJtools was used for post-analysis of the clonotype tables, with diversity normalized by down-sampling every dataset to the smallest sample size. In repertoire overlap clustering, CDR3 amino acid sequences, but not nucleotide sequences, were matched to correct batch-related cross-sample contamination. TCRdb took the public reads, trimmed them with fastp at Q25, ran MiXCR for clone calling and kept in-frame beta chains. Entries that share a CDR3 protein sequence are merged under the most common genes and DNA. These V and J calls derive from TCRdb rather than the authors' analysis. This sample holds almost 700,000 distinct CDR3 sequences; 55% to 60% were observed only once. Around 11% of the sample is taken by the ten largest.

The sequence is built from TRBV20-1 and TRBJ1-2, with 10 bases matching TRBD1. Sequencing used blood. This TCR came from a girl aged 2 to 9 with multiple sclerosis. CDR3 loop: CTVGQGDYGYTF. Here is the DNA: TGCACCGTCGGACAGGGGGACTATGGCTACACCTTC.